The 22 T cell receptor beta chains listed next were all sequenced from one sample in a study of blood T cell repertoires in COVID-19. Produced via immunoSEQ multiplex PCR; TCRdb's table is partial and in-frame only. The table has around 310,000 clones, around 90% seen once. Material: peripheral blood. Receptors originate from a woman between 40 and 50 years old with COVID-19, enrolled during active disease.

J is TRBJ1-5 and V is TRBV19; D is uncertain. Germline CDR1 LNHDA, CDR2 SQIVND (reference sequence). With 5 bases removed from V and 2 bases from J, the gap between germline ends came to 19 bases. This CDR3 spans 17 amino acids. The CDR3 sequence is CASSGEGRLSGNQPQHF. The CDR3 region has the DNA TGTGCCAGTAGTGGGGAGGGAAGGTTGTCGGGCAATCAGCCCCAGCATTTT.

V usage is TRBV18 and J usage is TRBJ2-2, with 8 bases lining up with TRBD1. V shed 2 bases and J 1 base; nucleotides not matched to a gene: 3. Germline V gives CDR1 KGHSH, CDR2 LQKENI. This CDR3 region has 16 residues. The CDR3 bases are TGTGCCAGCTCACCAAGGACAGGGAGGAACACCGGGGAGCTGTTTTTT. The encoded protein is CASSPRTGRNTGELFF.

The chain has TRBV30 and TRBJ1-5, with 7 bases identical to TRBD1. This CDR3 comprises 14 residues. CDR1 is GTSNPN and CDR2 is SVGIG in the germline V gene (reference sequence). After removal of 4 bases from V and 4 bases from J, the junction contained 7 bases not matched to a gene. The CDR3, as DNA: TGTGCCTGGACCCAGGGACAGATTAATCAGCCCCAGCATTTT. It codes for CAWTQGQINQPQHF.

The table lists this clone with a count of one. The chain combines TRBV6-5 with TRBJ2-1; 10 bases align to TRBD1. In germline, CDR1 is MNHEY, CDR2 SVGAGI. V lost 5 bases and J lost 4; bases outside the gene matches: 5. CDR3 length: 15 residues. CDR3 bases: TGTGCCAGCAGTCAGACAGGGGGCAGGTACAATGAGCAGTTCTTC. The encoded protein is CASSQTGGRYNEQFF.

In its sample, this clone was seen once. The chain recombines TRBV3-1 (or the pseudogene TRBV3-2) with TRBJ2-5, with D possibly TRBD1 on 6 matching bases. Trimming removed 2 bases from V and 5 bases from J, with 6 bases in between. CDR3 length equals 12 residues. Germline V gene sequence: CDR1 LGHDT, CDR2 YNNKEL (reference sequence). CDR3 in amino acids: CASSQRGETQYF. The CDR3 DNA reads TGTGCCAGCAGCCAAAGGGGGGAGACCCAGTACTTC.

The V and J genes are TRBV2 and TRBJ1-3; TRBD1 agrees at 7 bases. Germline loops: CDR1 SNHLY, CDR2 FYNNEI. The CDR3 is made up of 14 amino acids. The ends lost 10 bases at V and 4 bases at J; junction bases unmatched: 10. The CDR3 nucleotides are TGTGCCACCCCCGACGGGGACAGAGGAAACACCATATATTTT. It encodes CATPDGDRGNTIYF.

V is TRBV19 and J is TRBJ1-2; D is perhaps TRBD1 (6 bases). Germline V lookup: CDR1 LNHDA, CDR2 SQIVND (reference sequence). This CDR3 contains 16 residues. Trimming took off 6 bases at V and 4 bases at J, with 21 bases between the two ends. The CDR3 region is CASSQTYRELGYGYTF. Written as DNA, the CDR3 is TGTGCCAGTAGCCAAACGTACAGGGAGTTGGGCTATGGCTACACCTTC.

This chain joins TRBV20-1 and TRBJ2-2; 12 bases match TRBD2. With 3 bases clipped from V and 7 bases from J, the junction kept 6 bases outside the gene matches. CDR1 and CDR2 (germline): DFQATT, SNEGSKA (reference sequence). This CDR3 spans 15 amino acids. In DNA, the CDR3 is TGCAGTGCTAGTTCCCTAGCGGGAGGGGTCGGGGAGCTGTTTTTT. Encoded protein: CSASSLAGGVGELFF.

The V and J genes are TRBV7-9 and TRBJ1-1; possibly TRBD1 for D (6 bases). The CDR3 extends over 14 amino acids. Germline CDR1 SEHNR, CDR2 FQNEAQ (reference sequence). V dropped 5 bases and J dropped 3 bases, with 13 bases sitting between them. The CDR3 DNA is TGTGCCAGCAGCGCCCACGCAGGGGACACTGAAGCTTTCTTT. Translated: CASSAHAGDTEAFF.

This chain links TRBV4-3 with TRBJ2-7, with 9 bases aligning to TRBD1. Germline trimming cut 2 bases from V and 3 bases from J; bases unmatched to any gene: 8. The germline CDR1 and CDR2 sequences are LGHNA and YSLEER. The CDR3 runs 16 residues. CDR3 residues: CASSQRVWDRDYEQYF. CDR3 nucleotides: TGCGCCAGCAGCCAAAGAGTTTGGGACAGGGACTACGAGCAGTACTTC.

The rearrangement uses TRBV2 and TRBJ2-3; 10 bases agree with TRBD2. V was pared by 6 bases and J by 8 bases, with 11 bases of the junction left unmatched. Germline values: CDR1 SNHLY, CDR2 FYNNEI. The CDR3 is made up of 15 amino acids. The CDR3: CASRNLAGAAGTQYF. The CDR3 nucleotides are TGTGCCAGCAGGAACCTAGCGGGGGCAGCGGGTACGCAGTATTTT.

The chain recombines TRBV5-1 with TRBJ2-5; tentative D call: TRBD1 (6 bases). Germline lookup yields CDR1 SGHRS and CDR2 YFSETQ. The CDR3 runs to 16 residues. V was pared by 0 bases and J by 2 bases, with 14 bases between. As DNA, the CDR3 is TGCGCCAGCAGCTTGGTATCGGGGCAGGGGCAAGAGACCCAGTACTTC. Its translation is CASSLVSGQGQETQYF.

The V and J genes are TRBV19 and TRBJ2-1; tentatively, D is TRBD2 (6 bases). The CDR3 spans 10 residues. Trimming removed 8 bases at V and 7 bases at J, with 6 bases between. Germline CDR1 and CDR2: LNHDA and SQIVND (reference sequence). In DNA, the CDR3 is TGTGCCAGTGGGGGGAATGAGCAGTTCTTC. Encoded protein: CASGGNEQFF.

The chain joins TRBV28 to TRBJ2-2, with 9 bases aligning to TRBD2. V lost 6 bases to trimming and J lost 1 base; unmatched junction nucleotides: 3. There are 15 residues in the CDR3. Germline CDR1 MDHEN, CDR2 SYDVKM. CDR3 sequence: CASRPTSGNTGELFF. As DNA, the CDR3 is TGTGCCAGCAGACCGACTAGCGGGAACACCGGGGAGCTGTTTTTT. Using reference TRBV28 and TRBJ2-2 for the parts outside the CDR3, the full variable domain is DVKVTQSSRYLVKRTGEKVFLECVQDMDHENMFWYRQDPGLGLRLIYFSYDVKMKEKGDIPEGYSVSREKKERFSLILESASTNQTSMYLCASRPTSGNTGELFFGEGSRLTVL.

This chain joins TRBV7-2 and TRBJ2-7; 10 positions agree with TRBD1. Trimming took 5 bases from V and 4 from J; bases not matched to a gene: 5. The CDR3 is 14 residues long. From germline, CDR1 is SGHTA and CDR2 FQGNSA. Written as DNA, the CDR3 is TGTGCCAGCAGCAACCGGGACAGGGGTTACGAGCAGTACTTC. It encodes CASSNRDRGYEQYF.

CDR3 in amino acids: CASSLRTRGDNQPQHF. The CDR3 DNA sequence: TGTGCCAGCAGTTTAAGAACCAGGGGTGACAATCAGCCCCAGCATTTT. This chain uses TRBV28 with TRBJ1-5, with TRBD1 as a possible D gene (6 bases). CDR3 length: 16 residues. Germline CDR1 MDHEN, CDR2 SYDVKM. V lost 2 bases to trimming and J lost 3 bases, with 14 bases between them.

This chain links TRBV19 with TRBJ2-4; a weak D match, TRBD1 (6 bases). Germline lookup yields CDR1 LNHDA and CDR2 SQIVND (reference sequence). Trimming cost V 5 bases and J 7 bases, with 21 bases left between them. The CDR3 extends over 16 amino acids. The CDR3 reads CASSPWTAAWGNIQYF. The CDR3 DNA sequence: TGTGCCAGTAGTCCGTGGACAGCCGCCTGGGGCAACATTCAGTACTTC.

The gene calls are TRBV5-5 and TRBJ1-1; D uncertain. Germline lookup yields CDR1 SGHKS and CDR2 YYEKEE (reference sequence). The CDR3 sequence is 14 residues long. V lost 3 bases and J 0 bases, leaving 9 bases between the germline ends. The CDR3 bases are TGTGCCAGCAGCTCCCGGGGAATGAACACTGAAGCTTTCTTT. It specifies CASSSRGMNTEAFF.

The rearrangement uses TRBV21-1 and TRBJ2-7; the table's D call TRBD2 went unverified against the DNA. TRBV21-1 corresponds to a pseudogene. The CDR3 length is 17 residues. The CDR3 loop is CASSSRGRTSGAYEQYF. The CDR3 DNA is TGTGCCAGCAGCTCACGGGGGCGGACTAGCGGGGCCTACGAGCAGTACTTC.

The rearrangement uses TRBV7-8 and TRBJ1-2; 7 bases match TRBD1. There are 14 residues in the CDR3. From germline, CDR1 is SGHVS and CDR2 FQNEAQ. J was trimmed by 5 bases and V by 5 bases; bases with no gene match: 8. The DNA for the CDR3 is TGTGCCAGCAGCCCCATCGGGACAGCTTATGGCTACACCTTC. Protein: CASSPIGTAYGYTF.

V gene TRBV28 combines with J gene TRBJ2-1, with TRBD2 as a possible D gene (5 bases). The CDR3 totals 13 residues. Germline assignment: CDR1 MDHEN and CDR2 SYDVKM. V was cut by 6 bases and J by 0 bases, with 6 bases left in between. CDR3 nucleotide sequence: TGTGCCAGCAGCCGGGACTCCTACAATGAGCAGTTCTTC. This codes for CASSRDSYNEQFF.

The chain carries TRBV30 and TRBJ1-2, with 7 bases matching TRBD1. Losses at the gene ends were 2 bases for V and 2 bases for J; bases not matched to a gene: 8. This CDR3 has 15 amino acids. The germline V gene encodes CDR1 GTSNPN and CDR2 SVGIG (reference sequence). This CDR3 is CAWSLGGIFNYGYTF. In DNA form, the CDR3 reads TGTGCCTGGAGTTTAGGGGGCATCTTCAACTATGGCTACACCTTC.